The next 32 T cell receptor beta chains were all read from a single sample in a study of blood T cell repertoires in COVID-19. Data came from immunoSEQ multiplex PCR; TCRdb stores just in-frame clones and leaves some out. The sample contains 250,000 or so clones, 80% to 90% of which appear only once. Sequencing used peripheral blood. These receptors all come from a woman aged 40 to 49 who had recovered from COVID-19.

The rearrangement links TRBV12-3 or TRBV12-4 to TRBJ2-7; TRBD1 might be the D (7 bases). Trimming shortened V by 3 bases and J by 5 bases, and 11 bases separated the two germline ends. This CDR3 contains 13 residues. Here the CDR3 DNA reads TGTGCCAGCAGTTTCGCCAGGGGGGACGAGCAGTACTTC. Protein sequence: CASSFARGDEQYF.

V and J are TRBV3-1 (or the pseudogene TRBV3-2) and TRBJ1-5, with D possibly being TRBD1 (6 bases). This CDR3 spans 15 amino acids. V gave up 1 base and J gave up 7 bases, with 14 bases separating them. The V gene's germline CDR1 is LGHDT and CDR2 YNNKEL (reference sequence). In DNA form, the CDR3 reads TGTGCCAGCAGCCAAGTTTCAGGGGCTGGACAGCCCCAGCATTTT. Translating it yields CASSQVSGAGQPQHF.

The V and J genes are TRBV7-9 and TRBJ1-2; D call uncertain. This CDR3 region has 15 residues. Deletions cut 1 base from V and 2 bases from J, with 11 bases between. Germline values: CDR1 SEHNR, CDR2 FQNEAQ (reference sequence). The CDR3 coding sequence is TGTGCCAGCAGCTTAGGACTTTCGGGAAACTATGGCTACACCTTC. Protein product: CASSLGLSGNYGYTF.

The chain recombines TRBV7-9 with TRBJ1-2; 9 bases line up with TRBD1. The germline V gene has CDR1 SEHNR and CDR2 FQNEAQ (reference sequence). V gave up 3 bases and J gave up 8 bases; unmatched junction bases: 10. There are 15 residues in the CDR3. The CDR3 reads CASSFSGTGSLGYTF. The CDR3 region has the DNA TGTGCCAGCAGCTTTTCCGGGACAGGGTCTTTAGGCTACACCTTC. Full variable domain (remainder filled in from reference TRBV7-9 and TRBJ1-2): DTGVSQNPRHKITKRGQNVTFRCDPISEHNRLYWYRQTLGQGPEFLTYFQNEAQLEKSRLLSDRFSAERPKGSFSTLEIQRTEQGDSAMYLCASSFSGTGSLGYTFGSGTRLTVV.

The J gene is TRBJ2-1, the V gene TRBV2; the D is unclear. This CDR3 is 15 amino acids long. In germline, CDR1 is SNHLY, CDR2 FYNNEI. Trimming cost V 4 bases and J 8 bases, with 18 bases left between them. The CDR3 bases are TGTGCCAGCAGTGTAGGCGGCTATTCAGTCGATGAGCAGTTCTTC. The encoded protein is CASSVGGYSVDEQFF.

The chain carries TRBV24-1 and TRBJ2-3; 12 bases match TRBD1. Trimming cost V 8 bases and J 6 bases; bases outside gene matches: 8. The CDR3 sequence is 15 residues long. The germline gives CDR1 KGHDR, CDR2 SFDVKD. The CDR3 here is CATNHGTGGADTQYF. CDR3 sequence (DNA): TGTGCCACCAACCATGGGACAGGGGGCGCGGATACGCAGTATTTT.

The genes are TRBV7-7 and TRBJ2-1; the D gene is possibly TRBD2 (6 bases). V lost 5 bases and J 4 bases, leaving 12 bases between the germline ends. In germline, CDR1 is SSHAT, CDR2 FNYEAQ (reference sequence). The CDR3 has 14 residues. The CDR3 is CASSPGGGYNEQFF. The CDR3 DNA follows: TGTGCCAGCAGCCCCGGTGGGGGGTACAATGAGCAGTTCTTC.

This chain connects TRBV10-3 to TRBJ2-7; 9 bases map to TRBD1. This CDR3 is built from 14 residues. Per germline, CDR1 ENHRY and CDR2 SYGVKD. J was trimmed by 3 bases and V by 11 bases; bases with no gene match: 11. Here the CDR3 reads CALGRGQGNYEQYF. DNA of the CDR3: TGTGCCCTGGGCCGCGGACAGGGGAACTACGAGCAGTACTTC.

The rearrangement uses TRBV4-1 and TRBJ2-5; 15 nucleotides match TRBD2. The trim removed 1 base at V and 4 bases at J, leaving 1 base unmatched. From germline, CDR1 is MGHRA and CDR2 YSYEKL. The CDR3 has 16 amino acids. CDR3 sequence reads: CASSQGTSGGGETQYF. DNA of the CDR3: TGCGCCAGCAGCCAAGGGACTAGCGGGGGGGGAGAGACCCAGTACTTC.

This chain uses TRBV6-5 with TRBJ2-7, with D perhaps matching TRBD2 (5 bases). V was clipped by 6 bases and J by 3 bases, with 9 bases between them. The CDR3 has 12 amino acids. Germline V gene lookup returns CDR1 MNHEY and CDR2 SVGAGI. CDR3: CASRGGLYEQYF. In DNA form, the CDR3 reads TGTGCCAGCAGAGGCGGGCTCTACGAGCAGTACTTC.

The rearrangement links TRBV7-2 to TRBJ2-1; 9 bases map to TRBD1. Germline CDR1 is SGHTA and CDR2 is FQGNSA. Trimming removed 5 bases from V and 7 bases from J; junction bases left unmatched: 6. The CDR3 covers 14 residues. Here the CDR3 reads CASSPWDRENEQFF. CDR3 DNA sequence: TGTGCCAGCAGCCCGTGGGACAGGGAAAATGAGCAGTTCTTC.

The chain has TRBV4-1 and TRBJ2-1, with a tentative D call TRBD2 (5 bases). Germline V gene lookup returns CDR1 MGHRA and CDR2 YSYEKL. The CDR3 runs 18 residues. Trimming left V 1 base short and J 7 bases short, with 23 bases between. CDR3 bases: TGCGCCAGCAGCCAAGGGCTATTTTATAGCGCAGAAGATAATGAGCAGTTCTTC. It codes for CASSQGLFYSAEDNEQFF.

The chain carries TRBV4-1 and TRBJ2-2; 7 nucleotides match TRBD2. CDR1 and CDR2 (germline): MGHRA, YSYEKL. The CDR3 covers 16 residues. V trimming: 7 bases; J trimming: 5 bases; junction bases outside the gene matches: 13. The CDR3 nucleotides are TGCGCCAGCACCGAAATGGGAGGGGTAGAAACCGGGGAGCTGTTTTTT. This encodes CASTEMGGVETGELFF.

The chain is built from TRBV28 and TRBJ2-3; 9 bases agree with TRBD2. The CDR3 contains 17 residues. The germline CDR1 and CDR2 sequences are MDHEN and SYDVKM. The V gene end was trimmed by 5 bases and the J gene end by 2 bases; junction bases not matched to a gene: 11. CDR3 in DNA: TGTGCCAGCAGTCCCCCCCTACTAGCGGGTGACACAGATACGCAGTATTTT. Protein sequence: CASSPPLLAGDTDTQYF.

The table lists this clone with a count of one. V usage is TRBV7-2 and J usage is TRBJ2-6; TRBD2 is a possible D gene (5 bases). Germline V CDR1 and CDR2: SGHTA, FQGNSA. V lost 1 base and J 2 bases, leaving 18 bases between the germline ends. This CDR3 is built from 19 residues. CDR3: CASSLEGPGKGAGANVLTF. The CDR3 DNA follows: TGTGCCAGCAGCTTAGAAGGACCCGGGAAAGGTGCTGGGGCCAACGTCCTGACTTTC.

This clone was detected once. V usage is TRBV6-5 and J usage is TRBJ2-7, with 7 bases lining up with TRBD2. V shed 6 bases, J shed 5 bases, and the junction held 1 base outside the gene matches. From germline, CDR1 is MNHEY and CDR2 SVGAGI. The CDR3 has 11 amino acids. The CDR3 nucleotides are TGTGCCAGCAGGGCGGGGGACGAGCAGTACGTC. It encodes CASRAGDEQYV.

The chain joins TRBV14 to TRBJ1-6, with TRBD1 matching 7 bases. The germline CDR1 and CDR2 sequences are SGHDN and FVKESK. Trimming cost V 0 bases and J 10 bases; bases outside gene matches: 9. CDR3 length: 16 amino acids. The CDR3 nucleotides read TGTGCCAGCAGCCAAGATGGGAACAGGGGTCGGTCACCCCTCCACTTT. This translates into CASSQDGNRGRSPLHF.

This clone was found once. The chain has TRBV4-1 and TRBJ1-6, with no clear D. This CDR3 has 13 amino acids. CDR1 and CDR2 (germline): MGHRA, YSYEKL. The V and J ends lost 2 bases and 7 bases respectively, with 6 bases between them. The CDR3 coding sequence is TGCGCCAGCAGCCAATTTCGGAATTCACCCCTCCACTTT. Translated, it gives CASSQFRNSPLHF.

Note on this clone: Distinct nucleotide sequences in the sample also encode this CDR3. This chain links TRBV9 with TRBJ2-1; 9 bases align to TRBD2. V trimming: 2 bases; J trimming: 5 bases; junction bases outside the gene matches: 5. Germline CDR1 SGDLS, CDR2 YYNGEE. This CDR3 region has 15 residues. CDR3 DNA: TGTGCCAGCAGCGTTGCGAGCGGGAGGCACAATGAGCAGTTCTTC. It codes for CASSVASGRHNEQFF.

This chain joins TRBV14 and TRBJ2-7; D possibly corresponds to TRBD2 (5 bases). This CDR3 comprises 15 residues. Trimming left V 4 bases short and J 6 bases short, with 19 bases between. Germline V CDR1 and CDR2: SGHDN, FVKESK. The CDR3 DNA reads TGTGCCAGCAGCCCCTGGGCCGGGGAAAGGGCCGAGCAGTACTTC. Protein product: CASSPWAGERAEQYF.

The V call is TRBV19, the J call TRBJ1-3; D gene uncertain. Germline V lookup: CDR1 LNHDA, CDR2 SQIVND (reference sequence). CDR3 length: 13 residues. The V gene lost 7 bases and the J gene lost 0 bases, with 7 bases spanning the gap. The CDR3 coding sequence is TGTGCCAGTACCCGCTACTCTGGAAACACCATATATTTT. Its protein product is CASTRYSGNTIYF. Looking up the rest from reference TRBV19 and TRBJ1-3 gives the full variable domain: DGGITQSPKYLFRKEGQNVTLSCEQNLNHDAMYWYRQDPGQGLRLIYYSQIVNDFQKGDIAEGYSVSREKKESFPLTVTSAQKNPTAFYLCASTRYSGNTIYFGEGSWLTVV.

The rearrangement uses TRBV19 and TRBJ2-7; 9 nucleotides agree with TRBD2. V shed 4 bases and J 7 bases; nucleotides not matched to a gene: 14. CDR1 and CDR2 (germline): LNHDA, SQIVND (reference sequence). The CDR3 loop spans 16 amino acids. The CDR3 is CASSRAPFGLAREQYF. CDR3 sequence (DNA): TGTGCCAGTAGTAGGGCCCCCTTTGGACTAGCGAGGGAGCAGTACTTC.

The chain uses TRBV12-3 or TRBV12-4 and TRBJ1-5; D uncertain. Trimming stripped 5 bases from V and 4 bases from J, with 9 bases between. The CDR3 covers 13 residues. The CDR3 DNA reads as TGTGCCAGCAGTCAACAGAAGAATCAGCCCCAGCATTTT. It specifies CASSQQKNQPQHF.

The chain employs TRBV5-1 and TRBJ2-7; TRBD1 matches at 7 bases. The germline CDR1 and CDR2 sequences are SGHRS and YFSETQ. Trimming at V came to 3 bases and at J to 2 bases, leaving 5 bases not matched to a gene. The CDR3 has 14 amino acids. DNA for the CDR3: TGCGCCAGCAGCTCACAGGGGCCCCCCTACGAGCAGTACTTC. This codes for CASSSQGPPYEQYF.

The chain employs TRBV19 and TRBJ2-2, with D possibly TRBD2 on 6 matching bases. Germline V gene data show CDR1 as LNHDA and CDR2 as SQIVND (reference sequence). V was pared by 7 bases and J by 2 bases, with 14 bases between. The CDR3 spans 15 residues. CDR3 region: CASIGTSLNTGELFF. The CDR3 coding sequence is TGTGCCAGTATTGGGACTTCCCTAAACACCGGGGAGCTGTTTTTT.

The rearrangement uses TRBV6-6 and TRBJ1-3, with D perhaps TRBD1 (5 bases). CDR1 is MNHNY and CDR2 is SVGAGI in the germline V gene (reference sequence). V lost 7 bases and J lost 0, with 7 bases in between. CDR3 size: 13 residues. CDR3 in DNA: TGTGCCAGCAAGACAGACTCTGGAAACACCATATATTTT. This gives the protein CASKTDSGNTIYF.

This sequence joins TRBV6-5 and TRBJ1-2; D is perhaps TRBD1 (5 bases). The CDR3 totals 12 residues. From germline, CDR1 is MNHEY and CDR2 SVGAGI. Between the trimmed V and J ends, which lost 4 bases and 7 bases, there was a span of 10 bases. CDR3 nucleotides: TGTGCCAGCAGTTTGGCAGGGCGTGGCTACACCTTC. Protein product: CASSLAGRGYTF.

This clone was seen a few times. The chain recombines TRBV24-1 with TRBJ2-3; D unclear. This CDR3 spans 15 amino acids. Germline V gene sequence: CDR1 KGHDR, CDR2 SFDVKD. The V and J ends lost 5 bases and 2 bases respectively, with 13 bases between them. The CDR3 DNA reads as TGTGCCACCAGTGCGGGTGACCCTTACACAGATACGCAGTATTTT. Its translation: CATSAGDPYTDTQYF.

This rearrangement joins TRBV5-6 to TRBJ2-7; no firm D call. V was shortened by 5 bases and J by 2 bases, with 14 bases between the two germline ends. The length of the CDR3 is 14 residues. In germline, CDR1 is SGHDT, CDR2 YYEEEE. The CDR3 spells CASRHRSSTYEQYF. The DNA of the CDR3 is TGTGCCAGCAGACACCGATCTTCCACCTACGAGCAGTACTTC.

This chain connects TRBV18 to TRBJ2-2, with D unresolved. The V gene's germline CDR1 is KGHSH and CDR2 LQKENI. The CDR3 extends over 13 amino acids. The V end lost 2 bases, the J end lost 7 bases, and 8 bases lay between the germline ends. The CDR3 region has the DNA TGTGCCAGCTCACCAGCTAGTGGCGGGGAGCTGTTTTTT. Translated, it gives CASSPASGGELFF.

This sequence joins TRBV19 and TRBJ2-4, with 10 bases identical to TRBD1. The CDR3 runs to 13 residues. J lost 16 bases, V lost 2 bases, and 8 bases had no gene match. Germline V gene data show CDR1 as LNHDA and CDR2 as SQIVND (reference sequence). CDR3 nucleotides: TGTGCCAGTAGTATAACCTGGGACAGGGGTGCTTACTTC. This gives the protein CASSITWDRGAYF.

This clone was seen a single time. The V call is TRBV7-3, the J call TRBJ1-6; D perhaps matches TRBD1 (6 bases). V gave up 1 base and J gave up 9 bases, with 16 bases separating them. Germline V gives CDR1 SGHTA, CDR2 FQGTGA. This CDR3 is 16 amino acids long. The CDR3 DNA reads TGTGCCAGCAGCTTAAATAGTCCAGGGGACGGTTCACCCCTCCACTTT. Amino acid sequence: CASSLNSPGDGSPLHF.